The clone carrying this T cell receptor beta chain was counted at least ten times. The V gene lost 0 bases and the J gene lost 4 bases, with 9 bases spanning the gap. CDR3 length: 13 amino acids. Looked up from germline, CDR1 is SQVTM and CDR2 is ANQGSEA. The sample is drawn from a study of T cells in Graves' hyperthyroidism and ophthalmopathy. Fresh peripheral blood, 10 ml, was the source of the PBMCs. Amplified regions were TCR beta CDR3 sequences from RNA transcripts. TCR CDR3 regions were first amplified by RT-PCR with HTBI primers. TCRdb ran MiXCR on the multiplex PCR reads and lists one entry per CDR3 protein. The data hold 750,000 to 950,000 distinct CDR3 sequences, with 38% observed a single time.

The rearrangement links TRBV29-1 to TRBJ1-1; D perhaps matches TRBD1 (6 bases). The sequencing input was blood. The sequence derives from a man between 18 and 29 years old with Graves' hyperthyroidism. CDR3 region: CSVEDQGGTEAFF. The CDR3 nucleotides are TGCAGCGTTGAAGATCAAGGGGGCACTGAAGCTTTCTTT.